This TCR beta chain stems from a study of blood T cell repertoires in COVID-19. Whole-study context: The United States, Italy and Spain were the sources of the acute and convalescent COVID-19 samples. Sample material is recorded as cDNA or gDNA derived from T cells, B-cell-depleted T cells, or PBMCs.

As processed by the authors: Cell counts per sample came from amplifying reference gene primers. Assay: immunoSEQ multiplex PCR; the TCRdb copy retains only in-frame clones and omits some. V, J and clone size derive from that table, while D and trimming were established from the DNA sequence. Of about 670,000 clones listed, approximately 90% are singletons. This CDR3 has 12 residues. Trimming pared 6 bases from V and 11 bases from J, leaving 14 bases between. CDR1 and CDR2 (germline): LNHDA, SQIVND (reference sequence). The sequencing input was peripheral blood. The gene calls are TRBV19 and TRBJ1-5; weak D call: TRBD1 (6 bases). The origin of this receptor is a woman aged 18-30 years with acute or convalescent COVID-19. CDR3 in DNA: TGTGCCAGTAGGGGGGCGGGCTGGTCCCAGCATTTT. It is translated as CASRGAGWSQHF.